This passage covers 17 T cell receptor beta chains from one sample sequenced in a study of T cells in Graves' hyperthyroidism and ophthalmopathy. RNA transcripts yielded amplified TCR beta CDR3 regions. During a first-round RT-PCR of the TCR CDR3, the HTBI primer set was used. TCRdb itself ran the multiplex PCR reads through MiXCR, one entry per CDR3 protein. The sample contains roughly 200,000 distinct CDR3 sequences, around 17% of which appear only once. The specimen sequenced was blood. These receptors were collected from a man in his forties with Graves' hyperthyroidism.

This clonotype was counted ten times or more. The chain joins TRBV28 to TRBJ2-1, with a weak D call TRBD1 (5 bases). The germline V gene encodes CDR1 MDHEN and CDR2 SYDVKM. The V and J ends lost 3 bases and 4 bases respectively, with 16 bases between them. This CDR3 has 16 residues. The CDR3 region is CASSLRFSKGYNEQFF. The CDR3 DNA is TGTGCCAGCAGTTTGCGGTTTTCAAAGGGGTACAATGAGCAGTTCTTC.

This clonotype was seen only a few times. A much larger clone sits a single nucleotide away, making a read error possible. This rearrangement joins TRBV7-2 to TRBJ1-1; possible D gene TRBD1, 5 bases. The CDR3 totals 13 residues. The V end was cut by 5 bases, the J end by 5 bases, with 12 bases between. Looked up from germline, CDR1 is SGHTA and CDR2 is FQGNSA. The chain's CDR3 is CASSGGRNTEAFF. DNA of the CDR3: TGTGCCAGCAGCGGGGGGAGGAATACTGAAGCTTTCTTT.

This clonotype was observed at least ten times. This chain uses TRBV29-1 with TRBJ1-2; TRBD1 is a possible D gene (5 bases). CDR1 is SQVTM and CDR2 is ANQGSEA in the germline V gene. The CDR3 covers 10 residues. Trimming shortened V by 6 bases and J by 9 bases, and 11 bases separated the two germline ends. CDR3 DNA: TGCAGCGTGGGGGTGGAGAGCTACACCTTC. It yields the protein CSVGVESYTF.

This clonotype showed up many times. V and J are TRBV11-1 and TRBJ2-5; D is unresolved. CDR1 is SGHAT and CDR2 is FQDESV in the germline V gene (reference sequence). This CDR3 region has 13 residues. V lost 5 bases, J lost 5 bases, and 12 bases lay in between. CDR3 in DNA: TGTGCCAGCAGCCCGGGCGTACGGGAGACCCAGTACTTC. Its translation: CASSPGVRETQYF.

This sequence joins TRBV5-1 and TRBJ2-7, with D perhaps matching TRBD2 (7 bases). The V gene lost 0 bases and the J gene lost 6 bases, with 16 bases spanning the gap. Germline-derived CDR1 and CDR2 are SGHRS and YFSETQ. CDR3 length equals 15 residues. In nucleotides, the CDR3 is TGCGCCAGCAGCTTGGCCAAGGGGGGGAACACCGAGCAGTACTTC. Protein: CASSLAKGGNTEQYF.

The rearrangement links TRBV7-8 to TRBJ2-2; TRBD1 matches 9 bases. This CDR3 region has 16 residues. V was pared by 6 bases and J by 4 bases, with 9 bases of the junction left unmatched. Germline V gene lookup returns CDR1 SGHVS and CDR2 FQNEAQ. The CDR3 is CASSSSGQGSTGELFF. The CDR3 DNA reads TGTGCCAGCAGTTCCTCGGGACAGGGTTCCACCGGGGAGCTGTTTTTT.

The sample holds many counts of this clonotype. The V gene is TRBV5-1, the J gene TRBJ1-1; 7 bases agree with TRBD1. The CDR3 has 14 amino acids. V was clipped by 4 bases and J by 1 base; unmatched bases: 4. The germline V gene has CDR1 SGHRS and CDR2 YFSETQ. Here the CDR3 reads CASSADRANTEAFF. CDR3 bases: TGCGCCAGCAGCGCTGACAGGGCGAACACTGAAGCTTTCTTT.

In this sample, this clonotype turned up many times. The chain combines TRBV11-2 with TRBJ1-2; TRBD1 agrees at 7 bases. This CDR3 comprises 15 residues. J gave up 2 bases and V 6 bases, and 9 bases lay outside the gene matches. Germline assignment: CDR1 SGHAT and CDR2 FQNNGV. As DNA, the CDR3 is TGTGCCAGCAGGAGATCCGGGACAGCCAACTATGGCTACACCTTC. Residues: CASRRSGTANYGYTF.

This clonotype was found many times. This chain uses TRBV6-2 or TRBV6-3 with TRBJ2-7, with 9 nucleotides matching TRBD1. CDR1 MNHEY and CDR2 SVGEGT come from the germline V gene. The CDR3 contains 14 residues. The junction had 4 bases not matched to a gene; V was cut back by 5 bases and J by 2 bases. The CDR3 DNA reads as TGTGCCAGCAGTGGGGGGACAGGGACCTACGAGCAGTACTTC. Protein product: CASSGGTGTYEQYF.

In its sample, this clonotype was seen many times. This rearrangement joins TRBV2 to TRBJ1-2; tentative D call: TRBD1 (6 bases). Germline CDR1 and CDR2: SNHLY and FYNNEI. Trimming cost V 7 bases and J 7 bases, with 16 bases left between them. This CDR3 has 13 residues. The CDR3 spells CASNDRGQGGYTF. In nucleotides, the CDR3 is TGTGCCAGCAACGATCGGGGGCAGGGTGGCTACACCTTC.

In its sample, this clonotype was seen many times. The gene calls are TRBV14 and TRBJ1-1, with 9 bases matching TRBD1. J gave up 5 bases and V 4 bases, and 2 bases lay outside the gene matches. CDR3 size: 13 residues. From germline, CDR1 is SGHDN and CDR2 FVKESK. CDR3 sequence: CASSRTGETEAFF. CDR3 DNA: TGTGCCAGCAGCCGGACAGGGGAGACTGAAGCTTTCTTT.

This clonotype showed up just a few times. The rearrangement links TRBV2 to TRBJ2-2, with D hard to call. The CDR3 spans 15 residues. The germline V and J ends were trimmed by 4 bases and 1 base, with 10 bases remaining between them. Germline CDR1 reads SNHLY; CDR2 reads FYNNEI. The CDR3 sequence: CASSALYGNTGELFF. As DNA, the CDR3 is TGTGCCAGCAGTGCTCTGTATGGGAACACCGGGGAGCTGTTTTTT. Filled out from reference TRBV2 and TRBJ2-2, the complete variable domain reads EPEVTQTPSHQVTQMGQEVILRCVPISNHLYFYWYRQILGQKVEFLVSFYNNEISEKSEIFDDQFSVERPDGSNFTLKIRSTKLEDSAMYFCASSALYGNTGELFFGEGSRLTVL.

The rearrangement uses TRBV7-2 and TRBJ2-3, with TRBD2 matching 8 bases. From germline, CDR1 is SGHTA and CDR2 FQGNSA. J was trimmed by 5 bases and V by 5 bases; bases with no gene match: 9. This CDR3 contains 15 residues. CDR3 sequence (DNA): TGTGCCAGCAGCGACCGTACGGGGGGGCAAGATACGCAGTATTTT. Its protein is CASSDRTGGQDTQYF.

This clonotype occurred many times. The DNA of the CDR3 is TGTGCCAGCAGTTTCCAGCAAGGGCAAGAGACCCAGTACTTC. Its protein product is CASSFQQGQETQYF. This chain uses TRBV28 with TRBJ2-5; D unresolved. CDR1 is MDHEN and CDR2 is SYDVKM in the germline V gene. The CDR3 is 14 residues long. The V end was cut by 3 bases, the J end by 2 bases, with 10 bases between.

This clonotype was seen only a few times. CDR3 bases: TGCAGTTCGGGGCGGACCTCCGCGAACACCGGGGAGCTGTTTTTT. Translating gives CSSGRTSANTGELFF. The V and J genes are TRBV20-1 and TRBJ2-2; D may match TRBD1 or TRBD2 (5 bases each). V was shortened by 8 bases and J by 0 bases, with 16 bases between the two germline ends. The CDR3 extends over 15 amino acids. CDR1 DFQATT and CDR2 SNEGSKA come from the germline V gene (reference sequence).

This clonotype was picked up one time. The rearrangement links TRBV10-3 to TRBJ2-7; TRBD1 matches at 8 bases. Germline lookup yields CDR1 ENHRY and CDR2 SYGVKD. The CDR3 contains 14 residues. V was clipped by 11 bases and J by 3 bases; unmatched bases: 12. The CDR3, as DNA: TGTGCCGCTAAGGGGACAGGCCTCGGCTACGAGCAGTACTTC. Residues: CAAKGTGLGYEQYF.

This clonotype was seen at least ten times. The gene calls are TRBV2 and TRBJ2-1, with D tentatively TRBD2 (5 bases). This CDR3 is 13 amino acids long. Germline V gene sequence: CDR1 SNHLY, CDR2 FYNNEI. V lost 7 bases and J lost 7, with 14 bases in between. The CDR3 DNA sequence: TGTGCCAGCACGACGGAGGAGGTGAATGAGCAGTTCTTC. Its protein product is CASTTEEVNEQFF.